The 17 T cell receptor beta chains in this list originate from one sample, sequenced in a study of PD-1 blockade in classical Hodgkin lymphoma. No patient escaped relapse after autologous stem cell transplantation, and brentuximab vedotin exposure varied. This table comes from immunoSEQ multiplex PCR, and its TCRdb copy is limited to in-frame clones, with some not included. The sample gives some 7,500 clones, 80% to 90% of which show up once; about 14% is in the top ten. The specimen was peripheral blood mononuclear cells (PBMCs), collected at baseline. The receptors were gathered from a human donor with classical Hodgkin lymphoma.

The chain has TRBV11-2 and TRBJ2-7; D is tentatively TRBD1 or TRBD2 (5 bases each). Germline V CDR1 and CDR2: SGHAT, FQNNGV. CDR3 size: 15 residues. Trimming stripped 2 bases from V and 5 bases from J, with 16 bases between. The CDR3 DNA reads TGTGCCAGCAGCTTAATCGGGACCGCTTGGGACGAGCAGTACTTC. This encodes CASSLIGTAWDEQYF.

The chain links TRBV27 to TRBJ2-7, with D possibly matching TRBD1 (6 bases). Trimming shortened V by 4 bases and J by 3 bases, and 16 bases separated the two germline ends. The CDR3 has 15 residues. The germline V gene has CDR1 MNHEY and CDR2 SMNVEV (reference sequence). The CDR3 DNA follows: TGTGCCAGCAGTTCCCACAGGGCAAACTACTACGAGCAGTACTTC. Its translation: CASSSHRANYYEQYF.

V is TRBV4-3 and J is TRBJ1-6, with D unclear. CDR1 and CDR2 (germline): LGHNA, YSLEER. Trimming left V 1 base short and J 10 bases short, with 14 bases between. The CDR3 has 15 residues. The DNA of the CDR3 is TGCGCCAGCAGCCAAGGGTCTGTTATAGGGTCACCCCTCCACTTT. This sequence encodes CASSQGSVIGSPLHF.

This chain uses TRBV28 with TRBJ1-1; the D gene is possibly TRBD1 (5 bases). CDR3 length equals 15 residues. Germline V gene lookup returns CDR1 MDHEN and CDR2 SYDVKM. Between the trimmed V and J ends, which lost 1 base and 11 bases, there was a span of 20 bases. For the CDR3, the DNA is TGTGCCAGCAGTTTATTCCCCCGACAGCAGAAGACGGCTTTCTTT. Translated, it gives CASSLFPRQQKTAFF. Complete variable domain (other parts from reference TRBV28 and TRBJ1-1): DVKVTQSSRYLVKRTGEKVFLECVQDMDHENMFWYRQDPGLGLRLIYFSYDVKMKEKGDIPEGYSVSREKKERFSLILESASTNQTSMYLCASSLFPRQQKTAFFGQGTRLTVV.

This clone appeared a single time. The chain is built from TRBV7-9 and TRBJ1-2, with a possible D match to TRBD1 (5 bases). CDR3 length: 15 amino acids. CDR1 SEHNR and CDR2 FQNEAQ come from the germline V gene (reference sequence). Trimming cost V 0 bases and J 4 bases, with 12 bases left between them. CDR3 coding DNA: TGTGCCAGCAGCTTAGCGCTCGGGGGGTCCTATGGCTACACCTTC. It translates to CASSLALGGSYGYTF.

The gene calls are TRBV7-9 and TRBJ2-3; 12 bases fit TRBD1. CDR1 is SEHNR and CDR2 is FQNEAQ in the germline V gene (reference sequence). With 2 bases clipped from V and 6 bases from J, the junction kept 9 bases outside the gene matches. The CDR3 consists of 17 residues. CDR3 sequence: CASSLWGTGGVVDTQYF. DNA of the CDR3: TGTGCCAGCAGCTTATGGGGGACAGGGGGCGTAGTGGATACGCAGTATTTT.

The chain has TRBV11-3 and TRBJ1-1, with TRBD1 matching over 8 bases. The CDR3 loop spans 14 amino acids. CDR1 and CDR2 from the germline V gene are SGHNT and YENEEA. V lost 3 bases to trimming and J lost 1 base; unmatched junction nucleotides: 1. CDR3 loop: CASSLGTGNTEAFF. For the CDR3, the DNA is TGTGCCAGCAGCTTGGGGACAGGGAACACTGAAGCTTTCTTT.

This chain connects TRBV30 to TRBJ2-3; perhaps D is TRBD1 or TRBD2 (5 bases each). Germline V gives CDR1 GTSNPN, CDR2 SVGIG (reference sequence). The ends were cut back, 0 bases at V and 3 bases at J, with 10 bases in the middle. The CDR3 sequence is 14 residues long. CDR3 loop: CAWSVLGATDTQYF. The CDR3 DNA sequence: TGTGCCTGGAGTGTACTCGGGGCTACAGATACGCAGTATTTT. The full variable domain, in which reference TRBV30 and TRBJ2-3 provide the parts outside the CDR3, is SQTIHQWPATLVQPVGSPLSLECTVEGTSNPNLYWYRQAAGRGLQLLFYSVGIGQISSEVPQNLSASRPQDRQFILSSKKLLLSDSGFYLCAWSVLGATDTQYFGPGTRLTVL.

The CDR3 DNA reads as TGTGCCAAAAAATATGGAGGGCCCACCTACGAGCAGTACTTC. Its protein product is CAKKYGGPTYEQYF. The rearrangement uses TRBV21-1 and TRBJ2-7; TRBD2 was called by the table and not checked on the DNA. TRBV21-1 is a listed pseudogene. The CDR3 runs to 14 residues.

This clone was observed a handful of times. The J gene is TRBJ1-1, the V gene TRBV29-1; the D is unclear. The ends were cut back, 8 bases at V and 5 bases at J, with 12 bases in the middle. The germline CDR1 and CDR2 sequences are SQVTM and ANQGSEA. The CDR3 runs to 11 residues. The CDR3 DNA sequence: TGCAGCCTCAGGACGGCAACTGAAGCTTTCTTT. This gives the protein CSLRTATEAFF.

The chain recombines TRBV19 with TRBJ1-4; D is perhaps TRBD1 (5 bases). Trimming shortened V by 9 bases and J by 6 bases, and 20 bases separated the two germline ends. The CDR3 spans 15 residues. Germline V gene sequence: CDR1 LNHDA, CDR2 SQIVND (reference sequence). The CDR3 loop is CASNLGRGAYEKLFF. CDR3 coding DNA: TGTGCCAGCAATCTGGGGAGAGGGGCGTATGAAAAACTGTTTTTT.

The gene calls are TRBV30 and TRBJ1-4; no clear D gene. The germline V gene has CDR1 GTSNPN and CDR2 SVGIG (reference sequence). This CDR3 has 15 amino acids. V was pared by 3 bases and J by 4 bases, with 15 bases between. In nucleotides, the CDR3 is TGTGCCTGGAGCATCCCAGGACGCGTTAATGAAAAACTGTTTTTT. Its protein is CAWSIPGRVNEKLFF.

V and J are TRBV29-1 and TRBJ2-1; the D call may be TRBD1 or TRBD2 (5 bases each). Looked up from germline, CDR1 is SQVTM and CDR2 is ANQGSEA. V was shortened by 4 bases and J by 2 bases, with 24 bases between the two germline ends. CDR3 length: 18 residues. The CDR3 region has the DNA TGCAGCGTTGTCACCTGGGGATGGGACCTACAAACCTACAATGAGCAGTTCTTC. It codes for CSVVTWGWDLQTYNEQFF.

The gene calls are TRBV30 and TRBJ2-1; tentatively, D is TRBD1 (5 bases). Germline values: CDR1 GTSNPN, CDR2 SVGIG (reference sequence). This CDR3 is 15 amino acids long. V was shortened by 4 bases and J by 2 bases, with 15 bases between the two germline ends. DNA of the CDR3: TGTGCCTGGAATCTGGGGCTGAGAACCTACAATGAGCAGTTCTTC. It specifies CAWNLGLRTYNEQFF.

This clone has just one count. This chain uses TRBV30 with TRBJ2-1; possible D gene TRBD1, 5 bases. The CDR3 has 15 amino acids. The V end was cut by 5 bases, the J end by 4 bases, with 18 bases between. The germline CDR1 and CDR2 sequences are GTSNPN and SVGIG (reference sequence). This CDR3 reads CAWLFYRPLYNEQFF. The CDR3 nucleotides are TGTGCCTGGTTGTTCTACAGGCCCCTATACAATGAGCAGTTCTTC.

In this sample, this clone turned up once. The rearrangement uses TRBV5-6 and TRBJ2-7, with D possibly being TRBD1 or TRBD2 (5 bases each). Germline V gene data show CDR1 as SGHDT and CDR2 as YYEEEE. Trimming stripped 3 bases from V and 3 bases from J, with 10 bases between. There are 13 residues in the CDR3. As DNA, the CDR3 is TGTGCCAGCAGCTCCGGGACCTTCTACGAGCAGTACTTC. Translating it yields CASSSGTFYEQYF.

The gene calls are TRBV27 and TRBJ1-1; no firm D call. Trimming took off 3 bases at V and 3 bases at J, with 8 bases between the two ends. Germline CDR1 reads MNHEY; CDR2 reads SMNVEV (reference sequence). CDR3 size: 13 residues. The CDR3 region has the DNA TGTGCCAGCAGTTTTGACGGAGACACTGAAGCTTTCTTT. Residues: CASSFDGDTEAFF.